This T cell receptor beta chain derives from a study of T cell responses to AZD1222 COVID-19 vaccine (dated by TCRdb to about 2021). Context from the whole study: TCR sequencing was performed for roughly 250 trial participants, of whom about 200 were given two doses of AZD1222 and around 25 were given two doses of MenACWY control vaccine. Trial participants were enrolled by age into 18-55, 56-69 and 70-plus year subgroups, with around 140, 26 and 57 TCR-sequenced participants respectively. Results and caveats for the whole study, not just this receptor: CD4 TCRs associated with the vaccine covered the entire spike protein, and the dominant responses were in regions 160-218 and 743-854. The 56-69-year group was small, and its depth increase did not reach significance, likely because of low power. A significant rise in spike-specific TCR breadth and depth was observed after two AZD1222 doses relative to day 0 and relative to MenACWY recipients. Because no day 14 peak-response samples were available, repertoires were characterized only after the peak T cell response. Conclusions about previously exposed vaccinees were limited because only six AZD1222 recipients were SARS-CoV-2 seropositive at baseline. Participants were mostly white British and included more females than males, and it was suggested by the authors that clonal diversity may have been underestimated. Nearly half of unique spike-specific TCRs reportedly recognized epitopes outside regions mutated in the B.1.351 and B.1.1.7 variants.

To note about this clone: No antigen is known for it. No much larger clonotype is one base removed from it; base qualities were not supplied.

The V and J ends are trimmed by 3 bases and 3 bases, leaving 12 bases between them. The CDR3, cysteine through phenylalanine, is 15 amino acids long. The only DNA kept is the CDR3, 45 bases in frame from the first base. Reading the germline V gene gives CDR1 SGHDT and CDR2 YYEEEE. This specimen's time point label, per the study, means: about 28 days (+/-7) after the second vaccine dose. AZD1222 recipients given second doses at about 4 weeks or at about 12 weeks were pooled, since spike-specific TCR depth and breadth were not found to differ between the two schedules. Vaccinee samples came from UK trials COV001 and COV002, including a single-blind randomized controlled phase 2/3 trial of AZD1222 (ChAdOx1 nCoV-19) in healthy adults. Trial participant PBMC samples were collected at day 0 and day 28 after the second dose for TCRbeta chain sequencing. The CDR3 regions of human TCRbeta chains were subjected to immunosequencing. The paper's processing steps were these. TCRs in the repertoires were matched against a reference library of SARS-CoV-2-specific TCRs that had been generated with the MIRA antigen-specificity platform. Breadth was defined as the fraction of unique TCRs that were SARS-CoV-2-associated, and depth was defined as the fraction of total T cells that were SARS-CoV-2-associated. Using the MIRA data, each spike-specific TCR was mapped to the spike region that the TCR reacts to and placed in a CD4 or CD8 class. Log10-transformed breadth and depth values were compared by one-way ANOVA with Sidak's multiple comparisons tests. Held by TCRdb, this immuneACCESS table contains in-frame sequences only and omits some clones. Under half of the omission traces to an unresolved V gene where checked; the cause of the rest is unknown. D and trimming come from the DNA, and the V and J calls and clone size come from that table. A total of some 130,000 clones appear in this sample, more than 90% of them only once. Of the sample, more than 0.95% is held by the ten largest clones.

The clonotype originates from an adult who received the AZD1222 COVID-19 vaccine. The material was peripheral blood, obtained 28 days after the second AZD1222 dose. The chain was built from TRBV5-6 and TRBJ2-2; a weak D assignment points to TRBD1 (5 bases agree). The CDR3 region reads CASSYPQGDTGELFF. The sequenced DNA: TGTGCCAGCAGCTACCCCCAGGGTGACACCGGGGAGCTGTTTTTT. Where the CDR3 stops, the reference TRBV5-6 and TRBJ2-2 genes take over; the full variable domain is DAGVTQSPTHLIKTRGQQVTLRCSPKSGHDTVSWYQQALGQGPQFIFQYYEEEERQRGNFPDRFSGHQFPNYSSELNVNALLLGDSALYLCASSYPQGDTGELFFGEGSRLTVL.